This T cell receptor (beta chain) was captured by sequencing in a study of radiotherapy plus CTLA-4 blockade in lung cancer. Study-wide context: Among patients, over 15% showed objective responses, and 25% to 35% had disease control.

Assay used: immunoSEQ multiplex PCR; TCRdb lists only in-frame clones, some missing. Seen here are around 41,000 clones, less than 75% observed once, and the top ten hold more than 20%. On this clone: What it recognizes is unknown.

There are 16 residues in the CDR3. With V trimmed by 1 base and J by 8 bases, 10 bases remained unmatched. The germline V gene encodes CDR1 SGHTA and CDR2 FQGNSA. Study observations and caveats: The authors reported that early blood T cell clone dynamics, with interferon-beta, best predicted response.

Patients in the study, people with chemo-refractory metastatic non-small-cell lung cancer, received focal radiation plus ipilimumab CTLA-4 blockade. The sequence derives from a human donor with non-small cell lung cancer who had a partial response to radiotherapy plus ipilimumab. Sequenced material: peripheral blood, taken from a patient treated with radiotherapy plus ipilimumab. The chain combines TRBV7-2 with TRBJ2-1; 8 positions agree with TRBD2. Here the CDR3 reads CASSLGGGLGGHEQFF. For the CDR3, the DNA is TGTGCCAGCAGCTTAGGAGGGGGACTAGGAGGTCATGAGCAGTTCTTC.